This entry lists 2 T cell receptor beta chains sequenced from one sample in a study of radiation and T cells in renal cell carcinoma. Sequenced by immunoSEQ multiplex PCR; TCRdb stores in-frame clones only, minus some. The sample contains about 140,000 clones, 83% of which appear only once. Time point denoted: baseline pretreatment blood. The sample's treatment: 15 Gy SBRT to primary tumor, nephrectomy 4 weeks later. Sequencing was performed on blood, taken from a patient whose treatment included radiotherapy and nephrectomy. Receptors originate from a woman aged 45-65 years with renal cell carcinoma.

V gene TRBV6-5 combines with J gene TRBJ1-6; 8 bases agree with TRBD1. This CDR3 is 14 amino acids long. V lost 2 bases and J lost 9; bases outside the gene matches: 3. Germline values: CDR1 MNHEY, CDR2 SVGAGI. The CDR3 reads CASSYLTGGSPLHF. CDR3 bases: TGTGCCAGCAGTTACCTTACAGGGGGTTCACCCCTCCACTTT.

This clone occurred a few times. The chain joins TRBV6-6 to TRBJ2-5, with 8 bases lining up with TRBD2. The V gene end was trimmed by 8 bases and the J gene end by 5 bases; junction bases not matched to a gene: 10. The germline gives CDR1 MNHNY, CDR2 SVGAGI (reference sequence). The CDR3 extends over 14 amino acids. CDR3 in DNA: TGTGCCAGCGGGAGCGGGAGTAGCTTGGAGACCCAGTACTTC. It is translated as CASGSGSSLETQYF.